This T cell receptor beta chain stems from a study of glioma-infiltrating T cells after dendritic cell vaccination. Study at large: At biweekly intervals, patients got three intradermal dendritic cell vaccine injections.

With 6 bases clipped from V and 7 bases from J, the junction kept 3 bases outside the gene matches. CDR1 and CDR2 (germline): GTSNPN, SVGIG (reference sequence). The CDR3 is made up of 12 amino acids. Time point denoted: after dendritic cell vaccination, including at tumor progression/relapse. Generated by immunoSEQ multiplex PCR, the TCRdb table keeps only in-frame clones and is missing some. There are some 110,000 clones in the sample; almost 90% occur only once, and 2.7% lies in the top ten. The gene calls are TRBV30 and TRBJ1-6, with 7 bases that match TRBD1. Source: blood, taken after dendritic cell vaccination. This TCR derives from a human donor with glioblastoma. The CDR3 protein is CACGQANSPLHF. For the CDR3, the DNA is TGTGCCTGCGGACAGGCAAATTCACCCCTCCACTTT.